This T cell receptor (beta chain) emerged from a study of blood T cell repertoires in COVID-19. Study information: The United States, Italy and Spain were the sources of the acute and convalescent COVID-19 samples. Nucleic acid was either cDNA or gDNA, and it came from T cells, B-cell-depleted T cells, or PBMCs.

V was cut by 7 bases and J by 0 bases, with 15 bases left in between. The CDR3 spans 15 residues. From germline, CDR1 is MDHEN and CDR2 SYDVKM. Original data processing: The assay estimated nucleated cells by amplifying reference gene primers. The table came from immunoSEQ multiplex PCR; TCRdb's copy has only in-frame clones and leaves some out. The DNA gave D and trimming, while V, J and clone size come from that table. The table lists around 70,000 clones, roughly 84% of them singletons. Material for sequencing was peripheral blood. The chain links TRBV28 to TRBJ1-1; D perhaps matches TRBD1 (6 bases). The sequence came from an elderly woman with active or convalescent COVID-19. CDR3 sequence: CASTTQGPLNTEAFF. For the CDR3, the DNA is TGTGCCAGCACTACACAGGGACCCTTGAACACTGAAGCTTTCTTT.